The present entry profiles one T cell receptor beta chain with its context. Unique molecular identifiers featured in how the TCRbeta library was prepared. TCRdb re-called the PCR reads through MiXCR, storing one row per CDR3 protein. The table lists about 540,000 distinct CDR3 sequences, about 16% of them singletons. The data originate from a study of T-cell reconstitution after alpha-beta-depleted transplantation in children. Germline CDR1 reads SQVTM; CDR2 reads ANQGSEA. The CDR3 loop spans 14 amino acids. Trimming took off 6 bases at V and 2 bases at J, with 17 bases between the two ends. The input for sequencing was PBMCs from the stem cell graft donor, taken from the stem cell graft. The origin of this receptor is a human donor who donated a stem cell graft to a child with acute lymphoblastic leukemia. This chain connects TRBV29-1 to TRBJ2-7, with D uncertain. The CDR3 here is CSVIGVRNPYEQYF. In DNA form, the CDR3 reads TGCAGCGTCATCGGCGTAAGAAACCCCTACGAGCAGTACTTC.